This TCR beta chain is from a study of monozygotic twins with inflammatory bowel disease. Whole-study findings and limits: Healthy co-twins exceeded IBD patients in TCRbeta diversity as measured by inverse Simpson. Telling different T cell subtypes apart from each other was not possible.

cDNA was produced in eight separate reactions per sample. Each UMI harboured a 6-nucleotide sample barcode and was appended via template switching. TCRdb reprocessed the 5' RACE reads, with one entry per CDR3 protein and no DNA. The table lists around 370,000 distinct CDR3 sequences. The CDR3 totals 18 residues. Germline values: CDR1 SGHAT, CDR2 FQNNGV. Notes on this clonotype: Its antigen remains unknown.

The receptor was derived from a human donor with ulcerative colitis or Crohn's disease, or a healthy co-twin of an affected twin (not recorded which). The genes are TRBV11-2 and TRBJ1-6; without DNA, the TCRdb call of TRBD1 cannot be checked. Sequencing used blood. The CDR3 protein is CASSLESSQGIRGSPLHF.